The entry that follows covers one T cell receptor (beta chain) sequence. Its antigen is still unknown. This sample stems from a study of shared clonotypes between healthy human individuals. V was cut by 3 bases and J by 5 bases, with 14 bases left in between. CDR3 size: 15 residues. Germline-derived CDR1 and CDR2 are MNHEY and SMNVEV (reference sequence). Points from the study as a whole: Among donors, clonotype sharing was expected to be affected by sequencing depth.

Sequencing was performed with immunoSEQ multiplex PCR; in TCRdb, only in-frame clones are kept and a portion is missing. The sample shows fewer than 850,000 clones, 72% of them seen only once. Sequenced: memory CD4+ T cells sorted from blood. The subset was: CD45RA-negative fraction. This TCR was sampled from a woman in her twenties or thirties in good health. The V call is TRBV27, the J call TRBJ2-1, with D tentatively TRBD2 (5 bases). This CDR3 is CASSFRGTGNNEQFF. CDR3 nucleotides: TGTGCCAGCAGTTTCCGGGGTACGGGAAACAATGAGCAGTTCTTC.